The entry below describes one TCR beta chain. Between the trimmed V and J ends, which lost 4 bases and 2 bases, there was a span of 16 bases. The V gene's germline CDR1 is SGHRS and CDR2 YFSETQ. The CDR3 covers 15 residues. The sample comes from a study of shared clonotypes between healthy human individuals. Repertoires were generated with immunoSEQ multiplex PCR, while TCRdb's copy carries only in-frame clones and drops some. In the table there are about 500,000 clones, around 77% of which are singletons. The specimen sequenced was PBMCs. V is TRBV5-1 and J is TRBJ2-7; D may match TRBD1 or TRBD2 (5 bases each). This TCR was sampled from a woman in her thirties or forties in good health. Some clones in this sample may be carry-over from other donors' samples. DNA for the CDR3: TGCGCCAGCAGCGCCGGGACCCGCCGGCCCTACGAGCAGTACTTC. Protein product: CASSAGTRRPYEQYF.